This is a list of T cell receptor beta chains from one sample in a study of hypomethylating agent response in myelodysplastic syndrome. Profiled with immunoSEQ multiplex PCR; TCRdb holds only in-frame clones, not every one. The sample consists of around 4,400 clones, about 80% of them appearing once. The specimen comprised bone marrow, sampled before or after starting hypomethylating agent treatment for myelodysplastic syndrome (not recorded which). The receptor source for this set is a human donor with myelodysplastic syndrome. CDR3s include the opening cysteine and the closing phenylalanine or tryptophan. A D gene is named only where the DNA matches it firmly. Not all rows give a size; the values are once, few, many and, for expanded clones, a class.

d_gene: -
j_gene: TRBJ1-2
abundance: -
v_gene: TRBV6-6
CDR3nt: TGTGCCAGCAGTTACCAGGTGTCCCTCTATGGCTACACCTTC
CDR3aa: CASSYQVSLYGYTF

d_gene: TRBD1
j_gene: TRBJ1-4
abundance: -
v_gene: TRBV30
CDR3nt: TGTGCCTCCATAACAGGGGAAGAAAAACTGTTTTTT
CDR3aa: CASITGEEKLFF

d_gene: TRBD1
j_gene: TRBJ1-3
abundance: -
v_gene: TRBV5-1
CDR3nt: TGCGCCAGCAGCCTGGGACAGGCAAACTCTGGAAACACCATATATTTT
CDR3aa: CASSLGQANSGNTIYF

d_gene: -
j_gene: TRBJ2-1
abundance: -
v_gene: TRBV20-1
CDR3nt: TGCAGTGCGGCTCCCACCAATGAGCAGTTCTTC
CDR3aa: CSAAPTNEQFF

d_gene: -
j_gene: TRBJ1-5
abundance: -
v_gene: TRBV19
CDR3nt: TGTGCCAGTAGTATAACAGGGCCCTATAGCAATCAGCCCCAGCATTTT
CDR3aa: CASSITGPYSNQPQHF

d_gene: -
j_gene: TRBJ2-3
abundance: once
v_gene: TRBV18
CDR3nt: TGTGCCAGCTCACCGGAGGGAGTCACAGATACGCAGTATTTT
CDR3aa: CASSPEGVTDTQYF

d_gene: -
j_gene: TRBJ2-7
abundance: -
v_gene: TRBV7-2
CDR3nt: TGTGCCAGCAGCTGGGGCTCCTACGAGCAGTACTTC
CDR3aa: CASSWGSYEQYF

d_gene: -
j_gene: TRBJ1-3
abundance: -
v_gene: TRBV2
CDR3nt: TGTGCCAGCCGAGGGGAGTGGACTGGAAACACCATATATTTT
CDR3aa: CASRGEWTGNTIYF

d_gene: -
j_gene: TRBJ2-7
abundance: -
v_gene: TRBV7-2
CDR3nt: TGTGCCAGCAGCATTGGGGTCGAGAACTACGAGCAGTACTTC
CDR3aa: CASSIGVENYEQYF

d_gene: -
j_gene: TRBJ1-2
abundance: -
v_gene: TRBV29-1
CDR3nt: TGCAGCGTTTTCAGGACAGATGGCTACACCTTC
CDR3aa: CSVFRTDGYTF

d_gene: -
j_gene: TRBJ2-5
abundance: -
v_gene: TRBV6-1
CDR3nt: TGTGCCAGCAGTGAGAGGGCCCGGGTGGGGAAAAGGGAGACCCAGTACTTC
CDR3aa: CASSERARVGKRETQYF

d_gene: -
j_gene: TRBJ1-2
abundance: -
v_gene: TRBV7-6
CDR3nt: TGTGCCAGCACAAACCTGGGGGGCCAGGGCTACACCTTC
CDR3aa: CASTNLGGQGYTF

d_gene: -
j_gene: TRBJ2-1
abundance: -
v_gene: TRBV29-1
CDR3nt: TGCAGCGTTACCCATGAGCAGTTCTTC
CDR3aa: CSVTHEQFF

d_gene: -
j_gene: TRBJ1-1
abundance: -
v_gene: TRBV10-2
CDR3nt: TGCGCCAGCAGTCCGGGGGACACTGAAGCTTTCTTT
CDR3aa: CASSPGDTEAFF

d_gene: -
j_gene: TRBJ2-2
abundance: -
v_gene: TRBV18
CDR3nt: TGTGCCAGCTCCCCGAGGTGGGGCAGTTCCACCGGGGAGCTGTTTTTT
CDR3aa: CASSPRWGSSTGELFF

d_gene: -
j_gene: TRBJ2-2
abundance: -
v_gene: TRBV14
CDR3nt: TGTGCCAGCAGCCAAGATGTGGGATATGCAGATCGGGAGCTGTTTTTT
CDR3aa: CASSQDVGYADRELFF

d_gene: -
j_gene: TRBJ1-1
abundance: -
v_gene: TRBV5-4
CDR3nt: TGTGCCAGCAGCTTGGGCTTCTACGGGGAAAACACTGAAGCTTTCTTT
CDR3aa: CASSLGFYGENTEAFF

d_gene: TRBD2
j_gene: TRBJ2-3
abundance: -
v_gene: TRBV7-2
CDR3nt: TGTGCCAGCAGCCCAAATCTAGCGGGAGGCACAGATACGCAGTATTTT
CDR3aa: CASSPNLAGGTDTQYF

d_gene: -
j_gene: TRBJ1-3
abundance: -
v_gene: TRBV7-2
CDR3nt: TGTGCCAGCAGCTTAGAAGTCGGCCACTCTGGAAACACCATATATTTT
CDR3aa: CASSLEVGHSGNTIYF

d_gene: -
j_gene: TRBJ2-1
abundance: once
v_gene: TRBV30
CDR3nt: TGTGCCTGGAGTGTATTGGTTGAGCAGTTCTTC
CDR3aa: CAWSVLVEQFF

d_gene: TRBD2
j_gene: TRBJ2-1
abundance: -
v_gene: TRBV11-3
CDR3nt: TGTGCCAGCAGCTTAGGGACTAGCGGGGTCTACAATGAGCAGTTCTTC
CDR3aa: CASSLGTSGVYNEQFF

d_gene: TRBD1
j_gene: TRBJ2-1
abundance: -
v_gene: TRBV11-2
CDR3nt: TGTGCCAGCAGCCTAAGGGGGCAGGGGCGCGACAATGAGCAGTTCTTC
CDR3aa: CASSLRGQGRDNEQFF

d_gene: -
j_gene: TRBJ1-1
abundance: -
v_gene: TRBV5-1
CDR3nt: TGCGCCAGCAGCCGTGACGGAATGAACACTGAAGCTTTCTTT
CDR3aa: CASSRDGMNTEAFF

d_gene: -
j_gene: TRBJ1-1
abundance: -
v_gene: TRBV5-4
CDR3nt: TGTGCCAGCAGCTTGGTTACTGTGAACACTGAAGCTTTCTTT
CDR3aa: CASSLVTVNTEAFF

d_gene: TRBD1
j_gene: TRBJ2-7
abundance: -
v_gene: TRBV4-1
CDR3nt: TGCGCCAGCAGCCAAGAAATTACGGGACAGGGCCCCTACGAGCAGTACTTC
CDR3aa: CASSQEITGQGPYEQYF

d_gene: -
j_gene: TRBJ1-5
abundance: -
v_gene: TRBV9
CDR3nt: TGTGCCAGCAGCGTAGGAAGGGGGGGTCAGCCCCAGCATTTT
CDR3aa: CASSVGRGGQPQHF

d_gene: -
j_gene: TRBJ1-3
abundance: -
v_gene: TRBV30
CDR3nt: TGTGCCTGGACATCCCTAGGGGGGTTCAGTGGAAACACCATATATTTT
CDR3aa: CAWTSLGGFSGNTIYF

d_gene: TRBD1
j_gene: TRBJ1-1
abundance: once
v_gene: TRBV5-1
CDR3nt: TGCGCCAGCGCACCAGGGGGGGCGACTGAAGCTTTCTTT
CDR3aa: CASAPGGATEAFF

d_gene: TRBD2
j_gene: TRBJ2-3
abundance: -
v_gene: TRBV5-1
CDR3nt: TGCGCCAGCAGCTTGTTTTTCTCGGCTAGCGGGGGGAAAGATACGCAGTATTTT
CDR3aa: CASSLFFSASGGKDTQYF

d_gene: -
j_gene: TRBJ1-6
abundance: few
v_gene: TRBV6-5
CDR3nt: TGTGCCAGCAGTTACCTAGGATCACCCCTCCACTTT
CDR3aa: CASSYLGSPLHF

d_gene: TRBD1
j_gene: TRBJ2-3
abundance: -
v_gene: TRBV5-6
CDR3nt: TGTGCCAGCAGCACCCGGACAGGCACTAGCACAGATACGCAGTATTTT
CDR3aa: CASSTRTGTSTDTQYF

d_gene: -
j_gene: TRBJ2-5
abundance: -
v_gene: TRBV11-2
CDR3nt: TGTGCCAGCAGCTTAAGGGTCGGTGGGCCGGGCCAAGAGACCCAGTACTTC
CDR3aa: CASSLRVGGPGQETQYF

d_gene: -
j_gene: TRBJ1-5
abundance: few
v_gene: TRBV6-1
CDR3nt: TGTGCCAGCAGTGAAAGCCAGGGCTATCAGCCCCAGCATTTT
CDR3aa: CASSESQGYQPQHF

d_gene: TRBD1
j_gene: TRBJ1-3
abundance: -
v_gene: TRBV30
CDR3nt: TGTGCCGGGGGACAGGGGGCATCTGGAAACACCATATATTTT
CDR3aa: CAGGQGASGNTIYF

d_gene: TRBD1
j_gene: TRBJ1-2
abundance: once
v_gene: TRBV2
CDR3nt: TGTGCCAGCAGTGTTCTGGGACAGGGGGCAAGTGGCTACACCTTC
CDR3aa: CASSVLGQGASGYTF

d_gene: -
j_gene: TRBJ2-3
abundance: -
v_gene: TRBV25-1
CDR3nt: TGTGCCAGCAGTGAGGGGGGCAAAGGCACAGATACGCAGTATTTT
CDR3aa: CASSEGGKGTDTQYF

d_gene: -
j_gene: TRBJ1-5
abundance: -
v_gene: TRBV28
CDR3nt: TGTGCCAGCAAGTTGGGCGGGAGCAATCAGCCCCAGCATTTT
CDR3aa: CASKLGGSNQPQHF

d_gene: -
j_gene: TRBJ1-1
abundance: -
v_gene: TRBV18
CDR3nt: TGTGCCAGCTCACCATCGCTCGGTAAGGGCGGGGAAGCTTTCTTT
CDR3aa: CASSPSLGKGGEAFF

d_gene: -
j_gene: TRBJ1-1
abundance: -
v_gene: TRBV25-1
CDR3nt: TGTGCCAGCAGTGACCCCGGGAACCTCCGCACTGAAGCTTTCTTT
CDR3aa: CASSDPGNLRTEAFF

d_gene: TRBD1
j_gene: TRBJ2-7
abundance: -
v_gene: TRBV27
CDR3nt: TGTGCCAGCAGTTTCACCGGACAGGGCTACTACGAGCAGTACTTC
CDR3aa: CASSFTGQGYYEQYF

d_gene: TRBD1
j_gene: TRBJ1-3
abundance: -
v_gene: TRBV7-9
CDR3nt: TGTGCCAGCAGCCTACCGGACAGGGGGCCGAACTCTGGTAGAAACACCATATATTTT
CDR3aa: CASSLPDRGPNSGRNTIYF

d_gene: -
j_gene: TRBJ2-6
abundance: -
v_gene: TRBV5-6
CDR3nt: TGTGCCAGCAGCTTGGTATCCCCGCTACAGAGCTCTGGGGCCAACGTCCTGACTTTC
CDR3aa: CASSLVSPLQSSGANVLTF

d_gene: -
j_gene: TRBJ1-5
abundance: -
v_gene: TRBV21-1
CDR3nt: TGTGCCAGCAGCAAAGAGGCGGCGGGGGGGAATCAGCCCCAGCATTTT
CDR3aa: CASSKEAAGGNQPQHF

d_gene: -
j_gene: TRBJ2-7
abundance: -
v_gene: TRBV6-6
CDR3nt: TGTGCCAGCAGTTTCGGGGGCAGGGGCGAGCAGTACTTC
CDR3aa: CASSFGGRGEQYF

d_gene: TRBD1
j_gene: TRBJ2-6
abundance: -
v_gene: TRBV29-1
CDR3nt: TGCAGCGTTGAAGGGGCCCGGACAGGGCCCTCTGGGGCCAACGTCCTGACTTTC
CDR3aa: CSVEGARTGPSGANVLTF

d_gene: -
j_gene: TRBJ2-1
abundance: -
v_gene: TRBV6-1
CDR3nt: TGTGCCAGCAGTGTTAGCCCTCGGCTGGACAATGAGCAGTTCTTC
CDR3aa: CASSVSPRLDNEQFF

d_gene: TRBD2
j_gene: TRBJ2-5
abundance: -
v_gene: TRBV30
CDR3nt: TGTGCCTGGAGGAAGAGCGGGGGGGCGAAGACCCAGTACTTC
CDR3aa: CAWRKSGGAKTQYF

d_gene: TRBD1
j_gene: TRBJ1-2
abundance: once
v_gene: TRBV19
CDR3nt: TGTGCCAGTACCCCTTACCCCGGGACAGGATATGGCTACACCTTC
CDR3aa: CASTPYPGTGYGYTF

d_gene: -
j_gene: TRBJ1-6
abundance: -
v_gene: TRBV21-1
CDR3nt: TGTGCCAGCAGCAAAAAAGGTTTCGACAGGGGTTCACCCCTCCACTTT
CDR3aa: CASSKKGFDRGSPLHF

d_gene: -
j_gene: TRBJ1-6
abundance: -
v_gene: TRBV28
CDR3nt: TGTGCCAGCAGTTTCGGGGGAGACAGCTCCTATAATTCACCCCTCCACTTT
CDR3aa: CASSFGGDSSYNSPLHF

d_gene: -
j_gene: TRBJ2-5
abundance: -
v_gene: TRBV7-9
CDR3nt: TGTGCCAGCAGCTTAACTAGCACCGAGGGGGGGACCCAGTACTTC
CDR3aa: CASSLTSTEGGTQYF

d_gene: -
j_gene: TRBJ1-3
abundance: -
v_gene: TRBV4-1
CDR3nt: TGCGCCAGCAGCCCGAACCCTCCAGGGACCTCTGGAAACACCATATATTTT
CDR3aa: CASSPNPPGTSGNTIYF

d_gene: -
j_gene: TRBJ2-7
abundance: -
v_gene: TRBV6-5
CDR3nt: TGTGCCAGCAGTCGGCGCCGGGACATCTCCTACGAGCAGTACTTC
CDR3aa: CASSRRRDISYEQYF